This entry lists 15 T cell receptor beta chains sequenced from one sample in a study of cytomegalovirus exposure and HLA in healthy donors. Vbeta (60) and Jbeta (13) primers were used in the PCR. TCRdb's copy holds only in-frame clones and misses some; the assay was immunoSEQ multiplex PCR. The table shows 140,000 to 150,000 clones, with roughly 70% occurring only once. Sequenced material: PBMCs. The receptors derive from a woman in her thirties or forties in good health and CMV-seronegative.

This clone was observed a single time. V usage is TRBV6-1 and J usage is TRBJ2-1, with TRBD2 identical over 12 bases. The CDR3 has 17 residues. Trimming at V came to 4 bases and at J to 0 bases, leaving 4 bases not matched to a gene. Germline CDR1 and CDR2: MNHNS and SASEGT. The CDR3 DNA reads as TGTGCCAGCAGTGGACTAGCGGGGGCAAGCTCCTACAATGAGCAGTTCTTC. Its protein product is CASSGLAGASSYNEQFF.

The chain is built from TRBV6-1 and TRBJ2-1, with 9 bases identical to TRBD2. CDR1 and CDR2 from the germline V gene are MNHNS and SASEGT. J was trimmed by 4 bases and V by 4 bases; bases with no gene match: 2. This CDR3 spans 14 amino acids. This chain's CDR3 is CASSASGVYNEQFF. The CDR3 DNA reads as TGTGCCAGCAGTGCTAGCGGGGTATACAATGAGCAGTTCTTC.

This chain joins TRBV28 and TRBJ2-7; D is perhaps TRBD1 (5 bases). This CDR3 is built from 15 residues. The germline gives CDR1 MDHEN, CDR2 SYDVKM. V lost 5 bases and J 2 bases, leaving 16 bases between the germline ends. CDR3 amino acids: CASSPPDKTAYEQYF. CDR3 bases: TGTGCCAGCAGTCCGCCGGACAAAACAGCCTACGAGCAGTACTTC.

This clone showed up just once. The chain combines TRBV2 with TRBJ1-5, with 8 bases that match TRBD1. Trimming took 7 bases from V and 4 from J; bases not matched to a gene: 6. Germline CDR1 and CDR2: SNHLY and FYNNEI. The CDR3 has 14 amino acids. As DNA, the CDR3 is TGTGCCAGCAACGACAGGGGTGAGAATCAGCCCCAGCATTTT. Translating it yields CASNDRGENQPQHF.

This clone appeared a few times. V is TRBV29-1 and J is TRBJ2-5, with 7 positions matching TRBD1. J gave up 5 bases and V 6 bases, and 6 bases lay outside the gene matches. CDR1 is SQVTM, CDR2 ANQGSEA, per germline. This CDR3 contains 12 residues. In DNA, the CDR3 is TGCAGCGTGGGACAGATTCGGGAGACCCAGTACTTC. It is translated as CSVGQIRETQYF.

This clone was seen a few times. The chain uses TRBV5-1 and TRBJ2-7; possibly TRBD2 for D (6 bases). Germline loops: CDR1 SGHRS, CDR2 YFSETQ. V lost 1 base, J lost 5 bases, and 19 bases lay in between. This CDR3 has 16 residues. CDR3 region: CASSLFSGLPRDEQYF. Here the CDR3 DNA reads TGCGCCAGCAGCTTGTTTAGCGGACTCCCCAGGGACGAGCAGTACTTC.

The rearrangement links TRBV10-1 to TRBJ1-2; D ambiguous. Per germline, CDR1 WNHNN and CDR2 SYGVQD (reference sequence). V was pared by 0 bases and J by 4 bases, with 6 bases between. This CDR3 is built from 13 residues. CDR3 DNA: TGCGCCAGCAGTGAGTCGGCGGTCTATGGCTACACCTTC. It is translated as CASSESAVYGYTF.

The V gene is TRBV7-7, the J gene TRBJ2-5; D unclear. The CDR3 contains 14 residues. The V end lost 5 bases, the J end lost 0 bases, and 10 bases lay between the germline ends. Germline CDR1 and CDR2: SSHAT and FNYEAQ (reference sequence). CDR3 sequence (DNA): TGTGCCAGCAGCCCTTACAAGTACCAAGAGACCCAGTACTTC. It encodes CASSPYKYQETQYF.

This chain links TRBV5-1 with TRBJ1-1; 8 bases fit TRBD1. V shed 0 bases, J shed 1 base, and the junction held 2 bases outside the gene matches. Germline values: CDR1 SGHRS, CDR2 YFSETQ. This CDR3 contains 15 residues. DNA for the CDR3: TGCGCCAGCAGCTTGGCTGGGACAGGGAACACTGAAGCTTTCTTT. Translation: CASSLAGTGNTEAFF.

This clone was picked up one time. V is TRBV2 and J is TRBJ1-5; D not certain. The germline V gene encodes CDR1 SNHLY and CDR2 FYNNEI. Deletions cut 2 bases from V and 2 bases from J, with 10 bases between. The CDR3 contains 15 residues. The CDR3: CASSESGAGNQPQHF. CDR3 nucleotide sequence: TGTGCCAGCAGTGAAAGCGGTGCGGGCAATCAGCCCCAGCATTTT. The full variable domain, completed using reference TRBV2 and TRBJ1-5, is EPEVTQTPSHQVTQMGQEVILRCVPISNHLYFYWYRQILGQKVEFLVSFYNNEISEKSEIFDDQFSVERPDGSNFTLKIRSTKLEDSAMYFCASSESGAGNQPQHFGDGTRLSIL.

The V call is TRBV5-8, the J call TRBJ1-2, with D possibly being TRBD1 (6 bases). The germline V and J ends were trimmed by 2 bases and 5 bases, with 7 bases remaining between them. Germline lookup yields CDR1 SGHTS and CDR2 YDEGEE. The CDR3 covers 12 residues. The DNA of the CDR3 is TGTGCCAGCAGCTTCGGACAGTATGGCTACACCTTC. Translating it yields CASSFGQYGYTF. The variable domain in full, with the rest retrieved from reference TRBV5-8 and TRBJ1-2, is EAGVTQSPTHLIKTRGQQATLRCSPISGHTSVYWYQQALGLGLQFLLWYDEGEERNRGNFPPRFSGRQFPNYSSELNVNALELEDSALYLCASSFGQYGYTFGSGTRLTVV.

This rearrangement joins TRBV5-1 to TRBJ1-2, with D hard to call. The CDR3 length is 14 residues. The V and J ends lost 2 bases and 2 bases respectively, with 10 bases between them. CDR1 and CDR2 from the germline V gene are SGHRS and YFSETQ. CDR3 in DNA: TGCGCCAGCAGCTTTTTGCGGTGGAACTATGGCTACACCTTC. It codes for CASSFLRWNYGYTF.

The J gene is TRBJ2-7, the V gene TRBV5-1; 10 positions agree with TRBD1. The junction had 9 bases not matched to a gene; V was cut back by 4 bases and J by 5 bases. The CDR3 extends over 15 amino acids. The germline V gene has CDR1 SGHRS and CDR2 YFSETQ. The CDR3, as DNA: TGCGCCAGCAGCCTGGCCGGGACAGGGGTTGACGAGCAGTACTTC. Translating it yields CASSLAGTGVDEQYF.

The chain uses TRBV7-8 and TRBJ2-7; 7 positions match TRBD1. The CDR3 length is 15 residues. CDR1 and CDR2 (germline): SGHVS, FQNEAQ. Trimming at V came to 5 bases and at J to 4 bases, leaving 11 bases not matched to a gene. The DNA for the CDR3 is TGTGCCAGCAGCCACCCGACAGGGTGGGAGTACGAGCAGTACTTC. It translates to CASSHPTGWEYEQYF.

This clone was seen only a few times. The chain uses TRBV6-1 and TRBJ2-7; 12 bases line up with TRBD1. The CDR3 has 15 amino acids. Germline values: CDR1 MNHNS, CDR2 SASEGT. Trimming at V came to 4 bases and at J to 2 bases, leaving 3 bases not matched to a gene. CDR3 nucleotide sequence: TGTGCCAGCAGTGTGGGGACAGGGGGCCCCTACGAGCAGTACTTC. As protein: CASSVGTGGPYEQYF.